Listed here is a single T cell receptor (beta chain). This CDR3 spans 14 amino acids. CDR1 is SGHNT and CDR2 is YENEEA in the germline V gene. The V end was cut by 5 bases, the J end by 2 bases, with 11 bases between. The record originates from a study of T cell clonotyping in hematopoietic cell transplantation. Some clones are missing from TCRdb's copy, which holds only in-frame ones; the method was immunoSEQ multiplex PCR. The profile covers about 41,000 clones, with about 96% appearing a single time and roughly 0.9% taken by the ten largest. The chain employs TRBV11-3 and TRBJ2-3; no definite D call. The sequence was collected from a man aged 25 to 40 in good health. Some clones in this sample may be carry-over from other donors' samples. The material sequenced was peripheral blood mononuclear cells. The CDR3 loop reads CASSLQLNTDTQYF. For the CDR3, the DNA is TGTGCCAGCAGCCTCCAATTAAACACAGATACGCAGTATTTT.